Shown below are 3 T cell receptor beta chains from a single sample sequenced in a study of tumor-infiltrating lymphocytes in primary liver carcinoma. Unsorted whole blood supplied the RNA, and germline DNA was extracted too. A constant-region primer primed TCR beta cDNA synthesis from 450 to 550 ng of total RNA. ARM-PCR was slightly modified, and three nested multiplex PCR rounds with it gave rise to the TCR beta libraries. Use of TRBV1-TRBV30 forward primers with a C-beta reverse primer characterized the first two PCR rounds, which lasted roughly 11 cycles each. TCRdb fed the multiplex PCR reads into MiXCR, producing one record per CDR3 protein. The table shows approximately 300,000 distinct CDR3 sequences, with around three fifths occurring only once. The source material was peripheral blood. The receptors were sampled from a man aged 40-49 years with primary liver carcinoma and hepatitis B virus infection.

Worth noting for this clonotype: This CDR3 fails to terminate in the conserved phenylalanine or tryptophan, so it likely reflects a read error. The chain employs TRBV6-5 and TRBJ2-6; D gene uncertain. V was trimmed by 2 bases and J by 2 bases, leaving 7 bases between them. The CDR3 length is 15 residues. The germline V gene encodes CDR1 MNHEY and CDR2 SVGAGI. The CDR3 sequence: CASSYGVAGANVLTL. CDR3 nucleotides: TGTGCCAGCAGTTACGGGGTGGCTGGGGCCAACGTCCTGACTTTA.

Comments on this clonotype: A single base separates this from a much larger clone, so it may be a read error. The genes are TRBV7-9 and TRBJ2-3; tentative D call: TRBD1 (6 bases). With the DNA end fitting TRBJ1-5 better, the J assignment may be wrong. The CDR3 has 16 amino acids. Germline values: CDR1 SEHNR, CDR2 FQNEAQ (reference sequence). CDR3 DNA: TGTGCCAGCAGCTCGCCCGGGACACTGTTTGGAGATACGCAGCATTTT. Translating gives CASSSPGTLFGDTQHF.

This clonotype was picked up many times. The chain carries TRBV29-1 and TRBJ2-3, with 10 bases aligning to TRBD2. Germline CDR1 is SQVTM and CDR2 is ANQGSEA. Trimming took 5 bases from V and 2 from J; bases not matched to a gene: 7. This CDR3 comprises 15 residues. The CDR3 sequence is CSVLGTSEHTDTQYF. CDR3 coding DNA: TGCAGCGTTCTCGGGACTAGCGAACACACAGATACGCAGTATTTT.